This entry describes one T cell receptor (beta chain). If patients had autoimmune disease history or systemic immunosuppression, they were excluded. The CDR3 length is 16 residues. Germline V lookup: CDR1 LNHNV, CDR2 YYDKDF (reference sequence). The V gene lost 3 bases and the J gene lost 5 bases, with 17 bases spanning the gap. Here immunoSEQ multiplex PCR was the method, and the copy in TCRdb shows in-frame clones only, minus some. The profile shows some 100,000 clones, over 75% of them singletons. This sample is drawn from a study of OX40 agonist ivuxolimab in advanced cancers. As for the study in general: Cohort: around 86% men, mean age 60, aged about 23 to 80. Three individuals attained partial responses, comprising one hepatocellular carcinoma case and two cutaneous melanoma cases.

This clonotype was obtained from an adult with an advanced solid tumor such as melanoma, head and neck, liver or kidney cancer. The gene calls are TRBV15 and TRBJ2-1; D possibly corresponds to TRBD2 (6 bases). Sequenced here: CD4+ or CD8+ T cells sorted from blood, sampled in a trial of the OX40 agonist ivuxolimab. The CDR3 DNA sequence: TGTGCCACCAGCAGTATCCCCGGGAGTCGAAACAATGAGCAGTTCTTC. Encoded protein: CATSSIPGSRNNEQFF.